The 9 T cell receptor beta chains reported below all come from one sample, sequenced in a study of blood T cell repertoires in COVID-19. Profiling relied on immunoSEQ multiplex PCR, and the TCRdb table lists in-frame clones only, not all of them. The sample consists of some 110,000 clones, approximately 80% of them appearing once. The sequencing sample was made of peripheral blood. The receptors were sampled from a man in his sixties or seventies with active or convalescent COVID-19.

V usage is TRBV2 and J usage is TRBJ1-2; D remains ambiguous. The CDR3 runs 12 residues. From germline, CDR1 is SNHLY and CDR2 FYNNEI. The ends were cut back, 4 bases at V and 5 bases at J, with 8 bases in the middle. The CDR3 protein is CASSVSDYGYTF. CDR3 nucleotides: TGTGCCAGCAGTGTTAGTGATTATGGCTACACCTTC.

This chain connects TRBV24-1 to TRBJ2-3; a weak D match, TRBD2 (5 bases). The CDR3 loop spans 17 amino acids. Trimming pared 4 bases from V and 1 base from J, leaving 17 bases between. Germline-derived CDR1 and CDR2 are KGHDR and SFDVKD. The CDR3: CATSDLGGSAGTDTQYF. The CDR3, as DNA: TGTGCCACCAGTGACCTCGGAGGCTCGGCGGGCACAGATACGCAGTATTTT.

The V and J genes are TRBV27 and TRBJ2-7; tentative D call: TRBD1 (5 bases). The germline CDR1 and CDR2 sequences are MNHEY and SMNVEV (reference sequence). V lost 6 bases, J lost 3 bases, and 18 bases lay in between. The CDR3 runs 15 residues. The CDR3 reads CASSPDSLPFYEQYF. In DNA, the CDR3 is TGTGCCAGCAGCCCTGACAGTCTACCTTTCTACGAGCAGTACTTC.

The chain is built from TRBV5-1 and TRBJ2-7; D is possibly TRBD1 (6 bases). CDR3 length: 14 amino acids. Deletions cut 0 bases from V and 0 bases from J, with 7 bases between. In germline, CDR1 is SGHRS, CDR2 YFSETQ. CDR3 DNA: TGCGCCAGCAGCTTGGTACAGGGCTCCTACGAGCAGTACTTC. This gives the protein CASSLVQGSYEQYF.

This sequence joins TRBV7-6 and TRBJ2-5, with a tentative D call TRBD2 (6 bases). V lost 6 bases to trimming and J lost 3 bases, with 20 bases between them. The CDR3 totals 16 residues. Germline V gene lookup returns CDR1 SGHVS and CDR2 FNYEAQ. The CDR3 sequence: CASSPAGLALKETQYF. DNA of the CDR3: TGTGCCAGCAGTCCAGCGGGTCTAGCATTAAAAGAGACCCAGTACTTC.

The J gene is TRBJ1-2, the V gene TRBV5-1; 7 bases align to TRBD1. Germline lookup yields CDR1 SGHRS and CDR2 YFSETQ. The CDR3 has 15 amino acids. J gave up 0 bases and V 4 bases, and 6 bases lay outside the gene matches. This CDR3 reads CASSAGQLANYGYTF. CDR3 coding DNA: TGCGCCAGCAGCGCGGGACAGTTAGCTAACTATGGCTACACCTTC. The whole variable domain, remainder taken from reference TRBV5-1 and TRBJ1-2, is KAGVTQTPRYLIKTRGQQVTLSCSPISGHRSVSWYQQTPGQGLQFLFEYFSETQRNKGNFPGRFSGRQFSNSRSEMNVSTLELGDSALYLCASSAGQLANYGYTFGSGTRLTVV.

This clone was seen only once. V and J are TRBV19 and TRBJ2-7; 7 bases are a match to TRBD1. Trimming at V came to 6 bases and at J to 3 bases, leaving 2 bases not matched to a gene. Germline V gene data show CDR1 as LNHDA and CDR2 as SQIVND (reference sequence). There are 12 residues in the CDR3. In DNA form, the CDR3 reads TGTGCCAGTAGCGACAGGGACTACGAGCAGTACTTC. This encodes CASSDRDYEQYF.

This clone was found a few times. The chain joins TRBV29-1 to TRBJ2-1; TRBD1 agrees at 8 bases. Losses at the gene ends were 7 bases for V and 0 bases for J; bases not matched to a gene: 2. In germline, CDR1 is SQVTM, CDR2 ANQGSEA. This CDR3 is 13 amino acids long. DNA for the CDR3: TGCAGCGCTACAGGGGGCTCCTACAATGAGCAGTTCTTC. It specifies CSATGGSYNEQFF.

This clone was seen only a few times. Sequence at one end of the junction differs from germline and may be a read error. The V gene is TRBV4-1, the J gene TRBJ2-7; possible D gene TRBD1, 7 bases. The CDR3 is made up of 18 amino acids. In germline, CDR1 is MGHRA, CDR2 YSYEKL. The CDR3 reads CASSQVGLRRGRSAGLGF. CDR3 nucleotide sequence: TGCGCCAGCAGCCAAGTGGGCCTGCGGAGGGGGCGTTCGGCGGGCTTGGGCTTC.